Listed below are T cell receptor beta chains from one sample, sequenced in a study of blood T cell repertoires in COVID-19. Generated by immunoSEQ multiplex PCR, the TCRdb table keeps only in-frame clones and is missing some. The sample lists roughly 190,000 clones, 80% occurring once. The sample comprised peripheral blood. The receptor set was obtained from a man in his 60s with acute or convalescent COVID-19. Both conserved end residues are part of each CDR3. Fields, in order: J gene, V gene, D gene, clone size, CDR3 length, CDR3 DNA, CDR3 protein. The D gene is left open where the match is weak. Size is omitted from some rows. Given values are once, few, many or a class for expanded clones.

j_gene: TRBJ1-1
v_gene: TRBV7-8
d_gene: TRBD1
abundance: .
len: 16
CDR3nt: TGTGCCAGCAGCTGGGATCCGGACAGGGCTCACACTGAAGCTTTCTTT
CDR3aa: CASSWDPDRAHTEAFF

j_gene: TRBJ1-6
v_gene: TRBV6-1
d_gene: .
abundance: few
len: 15
CDR3nt: TGTGCCAGCAGTGAAAACGGGGGGATAGGCTCACCCCTCCACTTT
CDR3aa: CASSENGGIGSPLHF

j_gene: TRBJ2-7
v_gene: TRBV9
d_gene: .
abundance: .
len: 13
CDR3nt: TGTGCCAGCAGCGCCCGGGAGAGGATGGAGCAGTACTTC
CDR3aa: CASSARERMEQYF

j_gene: TRBJ2-4
v_gene: TRBV7-2
d_gene: TRBD2
abundance: .
len: 14
CDR3nt: TGTGCCAGCAGCTTACCCGGGGGGAAAAACATTCAGTACTTC
CDR3aa: CASSLPGGKNIQYF

j_gene: TRBJ2-1
v_gene: TRBV7-9
d_gene: TRBD2
abundance: .
len: 15
CDR3nt: TGTGCCAGCACACTGCGGGGCGGGAGTAATAATGAGCAGTTCTTC
CDR3aa: CASTLRGGSNNEQFF

j_gene: TRBJ2-7
v_gene: TRBV29-1
d_gene: TRBD1
abundance: few
len: 14
CDR3nt: TGCAGCGTTGATGGGACAGGATCATACAACGAGCAGTACTTC
CDR3aa: CSVDGTGSYNEQYF

j_gene: TRBJ2-1
v_gene: TRBV3-1/TRBV3-2
d_gene: .
abundance: .
len: 16
CDR3nt: TGTGCCAGCAGCCAAGAAAGACTAGGACCCTTCAATGAGCAGTTCTTC
CDR3aa: CASSQERLGPFNEQFF

j_gene: TRBJ1-5
v_gene: TRBV2
d_gene: .
abundance: .
len: 14
CDR3nt: TGTGCCAGCAGTGAAGCTTCGGGTAGGGGGCCCCAGCATTTT
CDR3aa: CASSEASGRGPQHF

j_gene: TRBJ2-1
v_gene: TRBV19
d_gene: TRBD2
abundance: few
len: 16
CDR3nt: TGTGCCAGTAGTGGGCTACTAGCGGGGGCCTACAATGAGCAGTTCTTC
CDR3aa: CASSGLLAGAYNEQFF

j_gene: TRBJ1-3
v_gene: TRBV12-5
d_gene: .
abundance: .
len: 15
CDR3nt: TGTGCTAGTGGTTTAGGAGGAATCGCTGGAAACACCATATATTTT
CDR3aa: CASGLGGIAGNTIYF

j_gene: TRBJ2-7
v_gene: TRBV30
d_gene: TRBD2
abundance: once
len: 14
CDR3nt: TGTGCCTGGAGCCCGTCAGCGGGAGTTCGCGAGCAGTACTTC
CDR3aa: CAWSPSAGVREQYF

j_gene: TRBJ2-7
v_gene: TRBV14
d_gene: .
abundance: .
len: 13
CDR3nt: TGTGCCAGCAGCCAAGATCACGGTTACGAGCAGTACTTC
CDR3aa: CASSQDHGYEQYF

j_gene: TRBJ2-4
v_gene: TRBV20-1
d_gene: .
abundance: .
len: 12
CDR3nt: TGCAGTGCTAGTTCGGTTTCGGACATTCAGTACTTC
CDR3aa: CSASSVSDIQYF

j_gene: TRBJ2-1
v_gene: TRBV3-1/TRBV3-2
d_gene: .
abundance: .
len: 18
CDR3nt: TGTGCCAGCAGTTCAAGGAATAGGGGGACCGACTCCTACAATGAGCAGTTCTTC
CDR3aa: CASSSRNRGTDSYNEQFF

j_gene: TRBJ1-2
v_gene: TRBV19
d_gene: TRBD1
abundance: .
len: 15
CDR3nt: TGTGCCAGTAGGGTACAGGGGGCCTCAGGCCTAGGCTACACCTTC
CDR3aa: CASRVQGASGLGYTF

j_gene: TRBJ2-1
v_gene: TRBV23-1
d_gene: .
abundance: .
len: 18
CDR3nt: TGCGCCAGGGAGCCTTCGGGACTCGCGTACACCTCCTACAATGAGCAGTTCTTC
CDR3aa: CAREPSGLAYTSYNEQFF

j_gene: TRBJ2-1
v_gene: TRBV12-3/TRBV12-4
d_gene: TRBD1
abundance: .
len: 12
CDR3nt: TGTGCCAGCAGTTCGCAGGGGGAATTACAGTTCTTC
CDR3aa: CASSSQGELQFF

j_gene: TRBJ2-5
v_gene: TRBV5-4
d_gene: TRBD1
abundance: .
len: 14
CDR3nt: TGTGCCAGCAGCTTGACAGGGGCCCAAGAGACCCAGTACTTC
CDR3aa: CASSLTGAQETQYF

j_gene: TRBJ2-1
v_gene: TRBV1
d_gene: .
abundance: .
len: 12
CDR3nt: TGCACCAGCAGCCAAGATAGGCGGGTTCAGTTCTTC
CDR3aa: CTSSQDRRVQFF

j_gene: TRBJ2-3
v_gene: TRBV11-1
d_gene: .
abundance: once
len: 13
CDR3nt: TGTGCCAGCAGCTTAGACCAGGAAGATACGCAGTATTTT
CDR3aa: CASSLDQEDTQYF

j_gene: TRBJ1-1
v_gene: TRBV10-2
d_gene: TRBD1
abundance: .
len: 15
CDR3nt: TGCGCCAGCAGTCCAGACAGGGGAGGGGGAACTGAAGCTTTCTTT
CDR3aa: CASSPDRGGGTEAFF

j_gene: TRBJ2-7
v_gene: TRBV27
d_gene: .
abundance: .
len: 15
CDR3nt: TGTGCCAGCGGATTACTACCGGACTGGACTGAAGAGCAGTACTTC
CDR3aa: CASGLLPDWTEEQYF

j_gene: TRBJ2-1
v_gene: TRBV7-9
d_gene: TRBD2
abundance: .
len: 18
CDR3nt: TGTGCCAGCAGCTTAGTGGCGAAGCGGGGAAGCTCCTACAATGAGCAGTTCTTC
CDR3aa: CASSLVAKRGSSYNEQFF

j_gene: TRBJ1-5
v_gene: TRBV6-6
d_gene: TRBD1
abundance: .
len: 16
CDR3nt: TGTGCCAGCAACGGAGACAGGGGAGGATTGGTACAGCCCCAGCATTTT
CDR3aa: CASNGDRGGLVQPQHF

j_gene: TRBJ2-3
v_gene: TRBV7-3
d_gene: TRBD2
abundance: .
len: 13
CDR3nt: TGTGCCAGCAGCAGCGGGGTAACAGATACGCAGTATTTT
CDR3aa: CASSSGVTDTQYF

j_gene: TRBJ2-2
v_gene: TRBV4-1
d_gene: TRBD1
abundance: .
len: 13
CDR3nt: TGCGCCAGCAGCAACAGGGGCCCCGGGGAGCTGTTTTTT
CDR3aa: CASSNRGPGELFF

j_gene: TRBJ2-6
v_gene: TRBV4-1
d_gene: TRBD1
abundance: .
len: 19
CDR3nt: TGCGCCAGCAGCCAAGTGGGACAGGGGTTATTCTCTGGGGCCAACGTCCTGACTTTC
CDR3aa: CASSQVGQGLFSGANVLTF

j_gene: TRBJ2-2
v_gene: TRBV3-1/TRBV3-2
d_gene: .
abundance: .
len: 16
CDR3nt: TGTGCCAGCAGCCAATTCGAACATGGCAACACCGGGGAGCTGTTTTTT
CDR3aa: CASSQFEHGNTGELFF

j_gene: TRBJ1-2
v_gene: TRBV4-1
d_gene: TRBD1
abundance: .
len: 16
CDR3nt: TGCGCCAGCAGCCAAGTTCAGGGGGAGAATAACTATGGCTACACCTTC
CDR3aa: CASSQVQGENNYGYTF

j_gene: TRBJ2-3
v_gene: TRBV7-5
d_gene: .
abundance: .
len: 20
CDR3nt: TGTGTCAGAAGCTCTAAATTAGGTGGCAGGGGGTTGACTAGCACAGATACGCAGTATTTT
CDR3aa: CVRSSKLGGRGLTSTDTQYF

j_gene: TRBJ1-2
v_gene: TRBV11-2
d_gene: TRBD1
abundance: .
len: 16
CDR3nt: TGTGCCAGCAGCTTCTCTTCCGGACAGGGGCTCTTCGGCTACACCTTC
CDR3aa: CASSFSSGQGLFGYTF

j_gene: TRBJ1-5
v_gene: TRBV7-2
d_gene: .
abundance: .
len: 14
CDR3nt: TGTGCCAGCAGCTACCCCAGGAGCAATCAGCCCCAGCATTTT
CDR3aa: CASSYPRSNQPQHF

j_gene: TRBJ1-5
v_gene: TRBV2
d_gene: .
abundance: .
len: 14
CDR3nt: TGTGCCAGCAGTGTCATCACAGGTAATCAGCCCCAGCATTTT
CDR3aa: CASSVITGNQPQHF

j_gene: TRBJ2-7
v_gene: TRBV7-9
d_gene: .
abundance: .
len: 17
CDR3nt: TGTGCCAGCAGCTTGGTATTAGGGGGTGATTACTCCTACGAGCAGTACTTC
CDR3aa: CASSLVLGGDYSYEQYF

j_gene: TRBJ1-2
v_gene: TRBV7-2
d_gene: .
abundance: .
len: 13
CDR3nt: TGTGCCAGCAGCTTAGGCGAGGACTATGGCTACACCTTC
CDR3aa: CASSLGEDYGYTF

j_gene: TRBJ1-5
v_gene: TRBV6-5
d_gene: TRBD1
abundance: .
len: 14
CDR3nt: TGTGCCAGCGGGAAAGGACAGGGCAATCAGCCCCAGCATTTT
CDR3aa: CASGKGQGNQPQHF

j_gene: TRBJ1-2
v_gene: TRBV5-1
d_gene: TRBD1
abundance: .
len: 14
CDR3nt: TGCGCCAGCAGCCCCAGGGGGGACACCAGGTCGGACACCTTC
CDR3aa: CASSPRGDTRSDTF

j_gene: TRBJ2-7
v_gene: TRBV7-2
d_gene: TRBD1
abundance: few
len: 15
CDR3nt: TGTGCCAGCAGCTTACGGACAGGGTCGGGGTACGAGCAGTACTTC
CDR3aa: CASSLRTGSGYEQYF

j_gene: TRBJ1-3
v_gene: TRBV5-4
d_gene: .
abundance: .
len: 15
CDR3nt: TGTGCCAGCAGCTCTGGAGGCCTCTCTGGAAACACCATATATTTT
CDR3aa: CASSSGGLSGNTIYF

j_gene: TRBJ1-2
v_gene: TRBV28
d_gene: .
abundance: .
len: 14
CDR3nt: TGTGCCAGCAGACCACAGGGTGCGGGCTATGGCTACACCTTC
CDR3aa: CASRPQGAGYGYTF

j_gene: TRBJ1-1
v_gene: TRBV7-9
d_gene: TRBD1
abundance: once
len: 16
CDR3nt: TGTGCCAGCAGCTCCCCGACAGGGAGTGGTGTCACTGAAGCTTTCTTT
CDR3aa: CASSSPTGSGVTEAFF

j_gene: TRBJ1-2
v_gene: TRBV5-1
d_gene: TRBD1
abundance: .
len: 15
CDR3nt: TGCGCCAGCAGCCCGGGGACAGGGAGTTACTATGGCTACACCTTC
CDR3aa: CASSPGTGSYYGYTF

j_gene: TRBJ2-2
v_gene: TRBV10-3
d_gene: TRBD2
abundance: .
len: 14
CDR3nt: TGTGCCATCAGTGGCGGGAGGGCCACCGGGGAGCTGTTTTTT
CDR3aa: CAISGGRATGELFF

j_gene: TRBJ2-3
v_gene: TRBV2
d_gene: .
abundance: .
len: 15
CDR3nt: TGTGCCAGCAGTGAAGGGTTAGCGCGAGTAGATACGCAGTATTTT
CDR3aa: CASSEGLARVDTQYF

j_gene: TRBJ2-1
v_gene: TRBV25-1
d_gene: TRBD2
abundance: .
len: 17
CDR3nt: TGTGCCAGCAGTGAATTAAGGGGAGGGGACTCCTACAATGAGCAGTTCTTC
CDR3aa: CASSELRGGDSYNEQFF

j_gene: TRBJ2-7
v_gene: TRBV27
d_gene: .
abundance: few
len: 18
CDR3nt: TGTGCCAGCAGTTTCGGGAGATCTAGGGGGACAGCTAACTACGAGCAGTACTTC
CDR3aa: CASSFGRSRGTANYEQYF

j_gene: TRBJ2-3
v_gene: TRBV19
d_gene: .
abundance: .
len: 13
CDR3nt: TGTGCCAGTAGTTCCGGACACACAGATACGCAGTATTTT
CDR3aa: CASSSGHTDTQYF

j_gene: TRBJ2-1
v_gene: TRBV11-2
d_gene: .
abundance: .
len: 17
CDR3nt: TGTGCCAGCAGGCTCCCTGGGCGGGGCCTCTCCTACAATGAGCAGTTCTTC
CDR3aa: CASRLPGRGLSYNEQFF

j_gene: TRBJ2-1
v_gene: TRBV7-9
d_gene: TRBD1
abundance: .
len: 15
CDR3nt: TGTGCCAGCAGCTCTCTCGGGACAGGGGGCAATGAGCAGTTCTTC
CDR3aa: CASSSLGTGGNEQFF

j_gene: TRBJ2-6
v_gene: TRBV18
d_gene: .
abundance: .
len: 17
CDR3nt: TGTGCCAGCTCACTCCAACAGGGTAGAGCTGGGGCCAACGTCCTGACTTTC
CDR3aa: CASSLQQGRAGANVLTF

j_gene: TRBJ2-1
v_gene: TRBV19
d_gene: .
abundance: .
len: 15
CDR3nt: TGTGCCAGTAGTATCTGGTTCGTAGGAACAGATGAGCAGTTCTTC
CDR3aa: CASSIWFVGTDEQFF

j_gene: TRBJ2-5
v_gene: TRBV7-9
d_gene: TRBD2
abundance: .
len: 16
CDR3nt: TGTGCCAGCAGCTTCCCCGGCGGGAGGGGGAAAGAGACCCAGTACTTC
CDR3aa: CASSFPGGRGKETQYF

j_gene: TRBJ2-4
v_gene: TRBV6-5
d_gene: TRBD2
abundance: .
len: 15
CDR3nt: TGTGCCAGCACTCCTAGAGCGGGGGGGCCAAACATTCAGTACTTC
CDR3aa: CASTPRAGGPNIQYF

j_gene: TRBJ1-3
v_gene: TRBV9
d_gene: .
abundance: .
len: 15
CDR3nt: TGTGCCAGCAGCCGCGTAGGGGCCTCTGGAAACACCATATATTTT
CDR3aa: CASSRVGASGNTIYF

j_gene: TRBJ1-1
v_gene: TRBV6-5
d_gene: .
abundance: many
len: 13
CDR3nt: TGTGCCAGCAGTAGGTACCAGCGCACTGAAGCTTTCTTT
CDR3aa: CASSRYQRTEAFF

j_gene: TRBJ2-1
v_gene: TRBV3-1/TRBV3-2
d_gene: .
abundance: .
len: 15
CDR3nt: TGTGCCAGCAGCCAAGGAACTAGATCCTACAATGAGCAGTTCTTC
CDR3aa: CASSQGTRSYNEQFF

j_gene: TRBJ2-1
v_gene: TRBV4-3
d_gene: TRBD2
abundance: .
len: 16
CDR3nt: TGCGCCAGCAGCAAATGGACTAGCGTACTCTACAATGAGCAGTTCTTC
CDR3aa: CASSKWTSVLYNEQFF

j_gene: TRBJ2-7
v_gene: TRBV18
d_gene: TRBD2
abundance: .
len: 17
CDR3nt: TGTGCCAGCTCTGCGGGGCTAGCGGGGGCCGAGGGGGACGAGCAGTACTTC
CDR3aa: CASSAGLAGAEGDEQYF